The 31 T cell receptor beta chains presented below share a single source sample, sequenced in a study of Graves' ophthalmopathy and Graves' hyperthyroidism (dated by TCRdb to the late 2010s). The listed sequencing device is Illumina HiSeq 2000. TCR beta CDR3 regions were amplified from RNA transcripts for repertoire sequencing. HTBI primers and the Qiagen OneStep RT-PCR kit were used in a first-round RT-PCR, which was followed by a second-round multiplex PCR, size selection and purification. TCRdb ran its own pipeline on the public reads, namely fastp trimming at Q25 and MiXCR clone calling, and kept in-frame beta chains. Each CDR3 protein appears once, grouped with its most common genes and DNA. This sample gives some 350,000 distinct CDR3 sequences in total; 15% to 20% of them show up just once. The ten top clones hold roughly 2.4% of the sample. The material sequenced was peripheral blood. These receptors came from an adult woman with stable Graves' hyperthyroidism.

The sample holds a few counts of this clonotype. V and J are TRBV4-3 and TRBJ2-3; the D is unclear. The V gene lost 0 bases and the J gene lost 4 bases, with 14 bases spanning the gap. In germline, CDR1 is LGHNA, CDR2 YSLEER. This CDR3 has 16 amino acids. The CDR3 reads CASSQEPWVIADTQYF. The CDR3 nucleotides read TGCGCCAGCAGCCAAGAACCTTGGGTTATCGCAGATACGCAGTATTTT.

This clonotype was seen a few times. J is TRBJ1-2 and V is TRBV7-9; unclear D gene. The CDR3 sequence is 14 residues long. V was shortened by 2 bases and J by 5 bases, with 12 bases between the two germline ends. The germline gives CDR1 SEHNR, CDR2 FQNEAQ (reference sequence). This CDR3 reads CASSLRGIPYGYTF. As DNA, the CDR3 is TGTGCCAGCAGCTTAAGAGGGATCCCGTATGGCTACACCTTC.

The rearrangement links TRBV27 to TRBJ1-2; 7 bases are shared with TRBD1. V shed 5 bases, J shed 4 bases, and the junction held 4 bases outside the gene matches. The germline gives CDR1 MNHEY, CDR2 SMNVEV (reference sequence). The CDR3 loop spans 13 amino acids. The CDR3 DNA follows: TGTGCCAGCAGTCACGGACAGGCCTATGGCTACACCTTC. This gives the protein CASSHGQAYGYTF.

The chain employs TRBV6-5 and TRBJ2-6; no definite D call. Per the germline V gene, CDR1 is MNHEY and CDR2 is SVGAGI. The V end was cut by 0 bases, the J end by 0 bases, with 6 bases between. The CDR3 runs to 16 residues. DNA for the CDR3: TGTGCCAGCAGTTACTCATTCTCCTCTGGGGCCAACGTCCTGACTTTC. Its translation: CASSYSFSSGANVLTF.

This chain links TRBV6-5 with TRBJ1-2, with 10 bases lining up with TRBD1. The CDR3 runs 16 residues. Germline lookup yields CDR1 MNHEY and CDR2 SVGAGI. The junction had 6 bases not matched to a gene; V was cut back by 0 bases and J by 5 bases. The CDR3 region is CASSYSSGQGGYGYTF. The CDR3 bases are TGTGCCAGCAGTTACTCATCCGGACAGGGGGGATATGGCTACACCTTC.

This clonotype occurred many times. The chain carries TRBV24-1 and TRBJ2-2; 11 bases agree with TRBD2. This CDR3 comprises 16 residues. Germline CDR1 KGHDR, CDR2 SFDVKD. J gave up 6 bases and V 3 bases, and 5 bases lay outside the gene matches. The CDR3 spells CATSDDLAGGSGELFF. CDR3 bases: TGTGCCACCAGTGATGACCTAGCGGGAGGTTCCGGGGAGCTGTTTTTT.

The sample holds many counts of this clonotype. This chain connects TRBV9 to TRBJ2-5, with 8 nucleotides matching TRBD2. The V and J ends lost 4 bases and 4 bases, in that order; junction bases with no gene match: 12. This CDR3 contains 16 residues. Germline assignment: CDR1 SGDLS and CDR2 YYNGEE. DNA of the CDR3: TGTGCCAGCAGCCCCCGTCGAGCACGGGGGGGAGAGACCCAGTACTTC. It yields the protein CASSPRRARGGETQYF.

This clonotype has more than one count but fewer than ten. The rearrangement links TRBV6-1 to TRBJ2-5; 9 bases agree with TRBD2. V lost 2 bases and J lost 7; bases outside the gene matches: 11. This CDR3 region has 16 residues. Germline V gene sequence: CDR1 MNHNS, CDR2 SASEGT. CDR3 bases: TGTGCCAGCAGTGAACGAAATAGCGGGAGTATAAGGACCCAGTACTTC. Encoded protein: CASSERNSGSIRTQYF.

This clonotype was counted many times. One end of the junction does not line up with germline, which may come from a read error. The J gene is TRBJ2-5, the V gene TRBV28, with 8 bases that match TRBD1. The CDR3 has 14 residues. Germline CDR1 is MDHEN and CDR2 is SYDVKM. CDR3 amino acids: CASSRRQGRLSQYF. As DNA, the CDR3 is TGTGCCAGCAGTCGCCGACAGGGGAGGCTCTCCCAATACTTC.

The chain has TRBV28 and TRBJ2-7; 11 bases are a match to TRBD2. The V gene end was trimmed by 2 bases and the J gene end by 6 bases; junction bases not matched to a gene: 3. The CDR3 runs to 14 residues. Germline V gene lookup returns CDR1 MDHEN and CDR2 SYDVKM. CDR3 in amino acids: CASSLSSGRAEQYF. For the CDR3, the DNA is TGTGCCAGCAGTTTAAGTAGCGGGAGGGCCGAGCAGTACTTC.

The chain uses TRBV7-9 and TRBJ2-5; tentative D call: TRBD2 (6 bases). Trimming cost V 5 bases and J 5 bases, with 18 bases left between them. CDR3 length: 15 amino acids. Germline-derived CDR1 and CDR2 are SEHNR and FQNEAQ (reference sequence). The DNA of the CDR3 is TGTGCCAGCAGCCAACAACTAGCCCTGGGGGAGACCCAGTACTTC. Protein product: CASSQQLALGETQYF. The whole variable domain, remainder taken from reference TRBV7-9 and TRBJ2-5, is DTGVSQNPRHKITKRGQNVTFRCDPISEHNRLYWYRQTLGQGPEFLTYFQNEAQLEKSRLLSDRFSAERPKGSFSTLEIQRTEQGDSAMYLCASSQQLALGETQYFGPGTRLLVL.

This clonotype was found many times. The rearrangement links TRBV6-5 to TRBJ2-7, with 10 positions matching TRBD2. Trimming at V came to 3 bases and at J to 3 bases, leaving 5 bases not matched to a gene. Germline V lookup: CDR1 MNHEY, CDR2 SVGAGI. This CDR3 contains 15 residues. The CDR3 nucleotides are TGTGCCAGCAGTTATGCAGCGGGAGGGCACTACGAGCAGTACTTC. It is translated as CASSYAAGGHYEQYF.

The sample holds many counts of this clonotype. The rearrangement joins TRBV6-5 to TRBJ2-5, with TRBD1 identical over 10 bases. Germline loops: CDR1 MNHEY, CDR2 SVGAGI. There are 16 residues in the CDR3. Trimming removed 2 bases from V and 4 bases from J; junction bases left unmatched: 7. As DNA, the CDR3 is TGTGCCAGCAGTTACGGCGGGACAGGGGAATTAGAGACCCAGTACTTC. This gives the protein CASSYGGTGELETQYF.

The gene calls are TRBV6-2 or TRBV6-3 and TRBJ1-5, with D perhaps matching TRBD1 (5 bases). Per the germline V gene, CDR1 is MNHEY and CDR2 is SVGEGT. The germline V and J ends were trimmed by 6 bases and 1 base, with 13 bases remaining between them. The CDR3 is 15 amino acids. The CDR3 loop is CASSTGGRSNQPQHF. Written as DNA, the CDR3 is TGTGCCAGCAGCACCGGGGGTCGAAGCAATCAGCCCCAGCATTTT.

The sample holds many counts of this clonotype. J is TRBJ1-2 and V is TRBV6-2 or TRBV6-3; D is undetermined. Germline CDR1 and CDR2: MNHEY and SVGEGT. The CDR3 consists of 11 residues. V was clipped by 8 bases and J by 7 bases, with 11 bases between them. CDR3 nucleotides: TGTGCCAGCGGGCTGGGAACTGGCTACACCTTC. Residues: CASGLGTGYTF.

This clonotype was seen many times. The chain employs TRBV5-6 and TRBJ2-7; 10 bases match TRBD1. Germline CDR1 and CDR2: SGHDT and YYEEEE. V lost 6 bases, J lost 2 bases, and 8 bases stayed unmatched. The CDR3 runs to 15 residues. CDR3 DNA sequence: TGTGCCAGCAACTACGGCGGGACAGGGGCCTACGAGCAGTACTTC. Amino acid sequence: CASNYGGTGAYEQYF.

The chain links TRBV6-1 to TRBJ2-3; 11 bases are a match to TRBD1. The CDR3 contains 15 residues. J lost 4 bases, V lost 6 bases, and 6 bases had no gene match. Germline CDR1 and CDR2: MNHNS and SASEGT. CDR3 in amino acids: CASSRDRGGADTQYF. The CDR3 region has the DNA TGTGCCAGCAGCCGGGACAGGGGGGGCGCAGATACGCAGTATTTT.

This clonotype has a count of ten or more. J is TRBJ2-7 and V is TRBV6-6, with 8 bases identical to TRBD2. The trim removed 6 bases at V and 9 bases at J, leaving 10 bases unmatched. Germline V lookup: CDR1 MNHNY, CDR2 SVGAGI (reference sequence). CDR3 length: 13 amino acids. This chain's CDR3 is CASRFLGTRWQYF. CDR3 nucleotides: TGTGCCAGCAGATTCCTCGGGACTAGGTGGCAGTACTTC.

This clonotype has ten or more counts. CDR3: CASSRGQGVWGYTF. CDR3 sequence (DNA): TGCGCCAGCAGCCGCGGACAGGGGGTTTGGGGCTACACCTTC. The V call is TRBV4-1, the J call TRBJ1-2; 10 positions agree with TRBD1. V shed 4 bases, J shed 8 bases, and the junction held 7 bases outside the gene matches. Germline values: CDR1 MGHRA, CDR2 YSYEKL. This CDR3 region has 14 residues.

This chain's CDR3 is CASSQGANSPLHF. The CDR3 nucleotides read TGTGCCAGCAGTCAGGGGGCTAATTCACCCCTCCACTTT. The gene calls are TRBV7-9 and TRBJ1-6; 8 bases match TRBD1. CDR3 length equals 13 residues. Germline V gene sequence: CDR1 SEHNR, CDR2 FQNEAQ (reference sequence). After removal of 6 bases from V and 6 bases from J, the junction contained 1 base not matched to a gene. The full variable domain, rest sourced from reference TRBV7-9 and TRBJ1-6, is DTGVSQNPRHKITKRGQNVTFRCDPISEHNRLYWYRQTLGQGPEFLTYFQNEAQLEKSRLLSDRFSAERPKGSFSTLEIQRTEQGDSAMYLCASSQGANSPLHFGNGTRLTVT.

In its sample, this clonotype was seen many times. The chain combines TRBV7-9 with TRBJ1-6, with D unclear. Trimming took 5 bases from V and 7 from J, leaving 9 bases between them. The CDR3 extends over 13 amino acids. CDR1 SEHNR and CDR2 FQNEAQ come from the germline V gene (reference sequence). DNA for the CDR3: TGTGCCAGCAGCACGGGTGGAAATTCACCCCTCCACTTT. This sequence encodes CASSTGGNSPLHF.

At least ten counts were recorded for this clonotype. The chain joins TRBV6-2 or TRBV6-3 to TRBJ2-2, with 9 nucleotides matching TRBD1. The V segment lost 6 bases and the J segment 4 bases; nucleotides outside the gene matches: 12. The germline V gene encodes CDR1 MNHEY and CDR2 SVGEGT. The CDR3 is made up of 17 amino acids. The CDR3 DNA reads as TGTGCCAGCAGGATGAACAGGGGGCGCGGTCGCACCGGGGAGCTGTTTTTT. This translates into CASRMNRGRGRTGELFF.

The sample holds many counts of this clonotype. V and J are TRBV4-1 and TRBJ1-1, with TRBD1 as a possible D gene (6 bases). The germline V and J ends were trimmed by 1 base and 7 bases, with 13 bases remaining between them. Germline CDR1 is MGHRA and CDR2 is YSYEKL. CDR3 length: 14 residues. CDR3 in amino acids: CASSQADSPFEAFF. Here the CDR3 DNA reads TGCGCCAGCAGCCAAGCGGACAGCCCTTTTGAAGCTTTCTTT.

At least ten counts were recorded for this clonotype. V usage is TRBV5-6 and J usage is TRBJ2-4; 8 nucleotides align to TRBD1. The CDR3 consists of 16 residues. The V segment lost 4 bases and the J segment 0 bases; nucleotides outside the gene matches: 6. Germline assignment: CDR1 SGHDT and CDR2 YYEEEE. The CDR3 bases are TGTGCCAGCAGCGATGGGACAGGAGTAGCCAAAAACATTCAGTACTTC. This translates into CASSDGTGVAKNIQYF.

This clonotype was counted a single time. This chain links TRBV10-3 with TRBJ2-3, with 12 bases that match TRBD2. The CDR3 loop spans 14 amino acids. With V trimmed by 8 bases and J by 4 bases, 4 bases remained unmatched. Germline V gives CDR1 ENHRY, CDR2 SYGVKD. CDR3 region: CAIGTSGRSDTQYF. The CDR3 DNA reads TGTGCCATCGGAACTAGCGGGAGGTCAGATACGCAGTATTTT.

Ten or more counts support this clonotype. As DNA, the CDR3 is TGCGCCAGCAGCCAAGATTTTGGGGGCCAGGGACTAGCGGGAGGGAGCTCCTACGAGCAGTACTTC. It specifies CASSQDFGGQGLAGGSSYEQYF. The gene calls are TRBV4-3 and TRBJ2-7, with TRBD2 matching 16 bases. Unmatched junction bases numbered 14, after V lost 0 bases and J lost 0 bases. This CDR3 contains 22 residues. Germline lookup yields CDR1 LGHNA and CDR2 YSLEER.

The table lists this clonotype with many counts. The chain has TRBV28 and TRBJ1-1; 9 bases are shared with TRBD1. CDR3 length: 16 residues. Germline assignment: CDR1 MDHEN and CDR2 SYDVKM. V lost 6 bases, J lost 1 base, and 9 bases stayed unmatched. CDR3 coding DNA: TGTGCCAGCAGAACGGGACAGGGTAGGGCGAACACTGAAGCTTTCTTT. This sequence encodes CASRTGQGRANTEAFF.

The genes are TRBV7-2 and TRBJ2-2; the match to TRBD2 covers 7 bases. CDR1 and CDR2 (germline): SGHTA, FQGNSA. The CDR3 runs to 15 residues. V shed 2 bases and J 9 bases; nucleotides not matched to a gene: 9. Here the CDR3 DNA reads TGTGCCAGCAGCTTAACGGCGGGAGTCGGGTGGGAGCTGTTTTTT. Translation: CASSLTAGVGWELFF.

There are many counts of this clonotype. The V call is TRBV6-2 or TRBV6-3, the J call TRBJ2-7; D possibly corresponds to TRBD2 (6 bases). V lost 7 bases, J lost 0 bases, and 16 bases lay in between. Germline V gene data show CDR1 as MNHEY and CDR2 as SVGEGT. CDR3 length: 15 amino acids. CDR3 protein: CASTSTEGGSYEQYF. The CDR3 nucleotides are TGTGCCAGCACCTCTACCGAGGGAGGCTCCTACGAGCAGTACTTC.

This clonotype was seen many times. This chain joins TRBV6-5 and TRBJ2-5; TRBD2 agrees at 10 bases. The CDR3 spans 17 residues. V shed 0 bases and J 5 bases; nucleotides not matched to a gene: 9. Germline V gene data show CDR1 as MNHEY and CDR2 as SVGAGI. The CDR3 DNA follows: TGTGCCAGCAGTTACTCGGCTAGCGGGAGCGTCGGGGAGACCCAGTACTTC. This sequence encodes CASSYSASGSVGETQYF.

This clonotype was observed at least ten times. The chain is built from TRBV6-1 and TRBJ1-1, with D possibly TRBD1 on 6 matching bases. This CDR3 comprises 14 residues. CDR1 is MNHNS and CDR2 is SASEGT in the germline V gene. The V gene lost 6 bases and the J gene lost 1 base, with 12 bases spanning the gap. CDR3 region: CASRNRVPNTEAFF. As DNA, the CDR3 is TGTGCCAGCAGAAACAGGGTCCCGAACACTGAAGCTTTCTTT.